Reported below is one T cell receptor (beta chain). This record belongs to a study of cytomegalovirus exposure and HLA in healthy donors. This CDR3 is 13 amino acids long. Germline V gene data show CDR1 as SNHLY and CDR2 as FYNNEI. Between the trimmed V and J ends, which lost 5 bases and 3 bases, there was a span of 10 bases. TCRdb keeps only in-frame clones here, not all; method: immunoSEQ multiplex PCR. This table holds about 66,000 clones, 95% to 98% found once. The specimen was PBMCs. The chain links TRBV2 to TRBJ1-1; no firm D call. The source is a woman aged 18-29 years in good health and CMV-seropositive. CDR3 DNA: TGTGCCAGCAGTCGGGGTGAGGACACTGAAGCTTTCTTT. It codes for CASSRGEDTEAFF.